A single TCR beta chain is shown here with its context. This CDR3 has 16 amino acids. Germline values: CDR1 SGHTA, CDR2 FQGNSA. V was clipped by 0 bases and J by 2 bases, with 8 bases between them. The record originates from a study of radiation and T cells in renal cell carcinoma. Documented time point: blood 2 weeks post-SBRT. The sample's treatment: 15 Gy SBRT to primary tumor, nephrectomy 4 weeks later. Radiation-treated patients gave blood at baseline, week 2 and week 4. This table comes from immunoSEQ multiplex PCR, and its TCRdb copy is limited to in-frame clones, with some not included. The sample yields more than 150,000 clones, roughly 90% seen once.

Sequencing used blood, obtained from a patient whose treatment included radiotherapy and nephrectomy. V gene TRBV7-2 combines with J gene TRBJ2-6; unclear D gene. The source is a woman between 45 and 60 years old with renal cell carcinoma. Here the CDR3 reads CASSLALGTGANVLTF. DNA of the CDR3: TGTGCCAGCAGCTTAGCATTGGGCACTGGGGCCAACGTCCTGACTTTC. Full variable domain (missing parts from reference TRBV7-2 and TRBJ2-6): GAGVSQSPSNKVTEKGKDVELRCDPISGHTALYWYRQSLGQGLEFLIYFQGNSAPDKSGLPSDRFSAERTGGSVSTLTIQRTQQEDSAVYLCASSLALGTGANVLTFGAGSRLTVL.